What follows describes a single TCR beta chain. As yet, its antigen is unknown. Using immunoSEQ multiplex PCR, the repertoire was profiled, and TCRdb retains in-frame clones only, with some absent. The repertoire holds 85,000 to 100,000 clones, with about two thirds as singletons. The V segment lost 6 bases and the J segment 5 bases; nucleotides outside the gene matches: 6. The length of the CDR3 is 16 residues. Germline V gene data show CDR1 as MNHEY and CDR2 as SMNVEV (reference sequence). This entry belongs to a study of shared clonotypes between healthy human individuals. Study outcomes and limitations: Rarefaction curves obtained for sorted subsets showed sequencing incomplete despite large depth.

This chain joins TRBV27 and TRBJ2-3, with 15 bases lining up with TRBD2. The TCR was taken from a man aged 25-40 years in good health. Sequencing was performed on memory CD8+ T cells sorted from blood. Subset described: CD45RO+ cells pooled with CCR7-negative TemRA cells. The CDR3 nucleotides are TGTGCCAGCAGCCTCGGGACTAGCGGGAGGAGAGATACGCAGTATTTT. Protein: CASSLGTSGRRDTQYF.